The 9 T cell receptor beta chains listed next were all sequenced from one sample in a study of cytomegalovirus exposure and HLA in healthy donors. The PCR made use of 60 Vbeta and 13 Jbeta primers. Here immunoSEQ multiplex PCR was the method, and the copy in TCRdb shows in-frame clones only, minus some. This repertoire shows 150,000 to 200,000 clones, approximately 85% found once; its top ten account for about 1.7%. Sequenced material: PBMCs. These receptors were taken from a man aged 18 to 35 in good health and CMV-seronegative.

The chain uses TRBV19 and TRBJ1-2; 10 bases align to TRBD1. With V trimmed by 6 bases and J by 2 bases, 6 bases remained unmatched. The germline gives CDR1 LNHDA, CDR2 SQIVND (reference sequence). The CDR3 sequence is 15 residues long. Here the CDR3 reads CASSRDRGRNYGYTF. CDR3 nucleotide sequence: TGTGCCAGTAGCCGAGACAGGGGGCGCAACTATGGCTACACCTTC.

The chain is built from TRBV25-1 and TRBJ1-2; D possibly corresponds to TRBD1 (6 bases). The V gene's germline CDR1 is MGHDK and CDR2 SYGVNS. The CDR3 totals 15 residues. With 0 bases removed from V and 3 bases from J, the gap between germline ends came to 11 bases. The CDR3 DNA reads as TGTGCCAGCAGTGAATACTTCAGGGGAGACTATGGCTACACCTTC. Its protein product is CASSEYFRGDYGYTF.

In the case of this clone: The same CDR3 is also encoded by other DNA sequences in this sample. The chain is built from TRBV2 and TRBJ1-4, with unresolved D. Looked up from germline, CDR1 is SNHLY and CDR2 is FYNNEI. V was clipped by 4 bases and J by 6 bases, with 3 bases between them. The CDR3 is 11 residues long. This chain's CDR3 is CASSVYEKLFF. The CDR3 coding sequence is TGTGCCAGCAGTGTCTATGAAAAACTGTTTTTT. The full variable domain, rest sourced from reference TRBV2 and TRBJ1-4, is EPEVTQTPSHQVTQMGQEVILRCVPISNHLYFYWYRQILGQKVEFLVSFYNNEISEKSEIFDDQFSVERPDGSNFTLKIRSTKLEDSAMYFCASSVYEKLFFGSGTQLSVL.

In DNA form, the CDR3 reads TGTGCCAGCAGCAAAGACCGGGACAGGGGCTCTGGGGCCAACGTCCTGACTTTC. Its protein product is CASSKDRDRGSGANVLTF. The rearrangement uses TRBV7-6 and TRBJ2-6, with TRBD1 identical over 10 bases. This CDR3 comprises 18 residues. V lost 5 bases, J lost 0 bases, and 7 bases stayed unmatched. Germline values: CDR1 SGHVS, CDR2 FNYEAQ.

This chain links TRBV4-1 with TRBJ2-1; 10 bases match TRBD2. Germline V gene sequence: CDR1 MGHRA, CDR2 YSYEKL. V shed 0 bases and J 0 bases; nucleotides not matched to a gene: 5. This CDR3 spans 18 amino acids. The CDR3 loop is CASSQDMGLASSYNEQFF. CDR3 sequence (DNA): TGCGCCAGCAGCCAAGATATGGGACTAGCGTCCTCCTACAATGAGCAGTTCTTC.

The chain uses TRBV7-2 and TRBJ2-2; D gene ambiguous. The CDR3 runs 11 residues. Germline values: CDR1 SGHTA, CDR2 FQGNSA. With 5 bases removed from V and 4 bases from J, the gap between germline ends came to 2 bases. The DNA of the CDR3 is TGTGCCAGCAGCCTCACCGGGGAGCTGTTTTTT. As protein: CASSLTGELFF.

The chain employs TRBV9 and TRBJ1-5; the D gene is possibly TRBD1 (5 bases). The V and J ends lost 3 bases and 2 bases respectively, with 12 bases between them. CDR3 length equals 15 residues. From germline, CDR1 is SGDLS and CDR2 YYNGEE. In DNA form, the CDR3 reads TGTGCCAGCAGCGCGGATCCACAGGGCAATCAGCCCCAGCATTTT. Its translation is CASSADPQGNQPQHF.

V usage is TRBV5-8 and J usage is TRBJ1-6; D unclear. The germline CDR1 and CDR2 sequences are SGHTS and YDEGEE. The V gene lost 0 bases and the J gene lost 7 bases, with 11 bases spanning the gap. The CDR3 sequence is 15 residues long. The DNA of the CDR3 is TGTGCCAGCAGCTTGGCCGGCGTGAGGAATTCACCCCTCCACTTT. Amino acids: CASSLAGVRNSPLHF. The full variable domain, completed using reference TRBV5-8 and TRBJ1-6, is EAGVTQSPTHLIKTRGQQATLRCSPISGHTSVYWYQQALGLGLQFLLWYDEGEERNRGNFPPRFSGRQFPNYSSELNVNALELEDSALYLCASSLAGVRNSPLHFGNGTRLTVT.

This rearrangement joins TRBV28 to TRBJ1-4; possible D gene TRBD1, 5 bases. The CDR3 runs to 14 residues. The V end lost 7 bases, the J end lost 6 bases, and 15 bases lay between the germline ends. Germline V gene sequence: CDR1 MDHEN, CDR2 SYDVKM. The CDR3 coding sequence is TGTGCCAGCACCACCAGGGCACCGGATGAAAAACTGTTTTTT. Protein: CASTTRAPDEKLFF.